This T cell receptor beta chain came from a study of CD8 T cells in ankylosing spondylitis. The study, taken as a whole, reports: Some of the motif variants had earlier been found in reactive arthritis patients' fluid and blood. In ankylosing spondylitis blood, a motif of about eight highly homologous TCR beta variants appeared characteristic. Clones linked to disease were reported to show significant enrichment in matched ankylosing spondylitis synovial fluid.

J was trimmed by 4 bases and V by 6 bases; bases with no gene match: 8. CDR1 LNHDA and CDR2 SQIVND come from the germline V gene (reference sequence). The CDR3 runs to 14 residues. This clonotype was picked up a small number of times. The antigen remains unidentified. TCRdb re-derived calls from the 5' RACE reads in MiXCR, one entry per CDR3 protein. The sample holds roughly 440,000 distinct CDR3 sequences, under 20% seen once. The chain links TRBV19 to TRBJ1-2; 7 bases match TRBD1. Sample: blood, either unsorted or a sorted T cell fraction (not recorded which). This sequence was found in a male donor with ankylosing spondylitis. CDR3 in DNA: TGTGCCAGTAGCCCCGGGACAGCAACCTATGGCTACACCTTC. Amino acid sequence: CASSPGTATYGYTF.